This T cell receptor (beta chain) was obtained from a study of T cells in Graves' hyperthyroidism and ophthalmopathy. Study-wide findings and caveats: Also found in blood were most expanded thyroid clonotypes above 0.001. Patients with ophthalmopathy were separated from those with stable hyperthyroidism by a 13 V-J model.

This clonotype came up many times. Antigen specificity is unknown. There were TCR beta CDR3 regions amplified from RNA transcripts. HTBI primers drove first-round RT-PCR of the TCR CDR3. One entry per CDR3 protein, called by TCRdb with MiXCR from the multiplex PCR reads. The table shows approximately 520,000 distinct CDR3 sequences, with around 21% occurring only once. Diagnoses rested on clinical symptoms, serum thyroxine and TRAb, thyroid ultrasound and orbital computed tomography. Using around 10 ml of fresh peripheral blood, PBMCs were prepared. Per the germline V gene, CDR1 is SGHAT and CDR2 is FQNNGV. Between the trimmed V and J ends, which lost 5 bases and 5 bases, there was a span of 9 bases. The CDR3 sequence is 12 residues long.

This chain connects TRBV11-2 to TRBJ2-5; no firm D call. This receptor was taken from a man younger than 35 with Graves' hyperthyroidism. Sequencing was done on a sample of blood. CDR3 in amino acids: CASSLFGETQYF. CDR3 nucleotides: TGTGCCAGCAGCCTCTTTGGCGAGACCCAGTACTTC.